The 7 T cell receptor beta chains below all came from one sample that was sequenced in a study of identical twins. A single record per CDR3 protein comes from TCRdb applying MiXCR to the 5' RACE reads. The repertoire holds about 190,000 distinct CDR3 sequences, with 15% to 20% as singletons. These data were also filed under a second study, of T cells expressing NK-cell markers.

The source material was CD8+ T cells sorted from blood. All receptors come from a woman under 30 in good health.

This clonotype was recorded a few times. The CDR3 coding sequence is TGTGCCAGCAGTTACGATCTAGTTGGGCACAATGAGCAGTTCTTC. The encoded protein is CASSYDLVGHNEQFF. The V call is TRBV6-2 or TRBV6-3, the J call TRBJ2-1; D remains ambiguous. This CDR3 has 15 residues. With 2 bases removed from V and 5 bases from J, the gap between germline ends came to 13 bases. Germline CDR1 MNHEY, CDR2 SVGEGT.

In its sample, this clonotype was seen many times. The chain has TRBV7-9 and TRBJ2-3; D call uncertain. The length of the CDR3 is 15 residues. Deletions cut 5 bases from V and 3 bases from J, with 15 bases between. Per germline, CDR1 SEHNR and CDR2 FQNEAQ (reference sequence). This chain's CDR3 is CASSPPSVWTDTQYF. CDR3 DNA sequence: TGTGCCAGCAGCCCCCCCAGCGTGTGGACAGATACGCAGTATTTT.

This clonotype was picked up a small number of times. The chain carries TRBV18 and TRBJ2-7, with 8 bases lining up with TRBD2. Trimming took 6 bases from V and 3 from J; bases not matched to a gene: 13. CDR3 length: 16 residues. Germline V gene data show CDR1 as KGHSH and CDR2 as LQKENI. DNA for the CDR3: TGTGCCAGCTCCCCCAGAGGAGCGGGAGAACTCTACGAGCAGTACTTC. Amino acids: CASSPRGAGELYEQYF.

For the CDR3, the DNA is TGTGCCAGCAGGAGCGCTAACTATGGCTACACCTTC. This sequence encodes CASRSANYGYTF. The rearrangement joins TRBV7-6 to TRBJ1-2; D remains ambiguous. V was pared by 6 bases and J by 0 bases, with 5 bases between. The germline V gene encodes CDR1 SGHVS and CDR2 FNYEAQ. The CDR3 extends over 12 amino acids.

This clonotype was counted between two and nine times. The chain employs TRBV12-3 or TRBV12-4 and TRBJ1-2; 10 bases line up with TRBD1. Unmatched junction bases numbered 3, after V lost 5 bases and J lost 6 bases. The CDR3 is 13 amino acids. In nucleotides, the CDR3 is TGTGCCAGCAGTACGGACAGGGGGGATGGCTACACCTTC. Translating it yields CASSTDRGDGYTF.

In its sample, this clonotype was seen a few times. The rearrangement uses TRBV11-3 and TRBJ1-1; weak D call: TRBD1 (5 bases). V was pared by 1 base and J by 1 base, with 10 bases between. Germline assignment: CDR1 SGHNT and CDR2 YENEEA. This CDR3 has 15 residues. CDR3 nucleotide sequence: TGTGCCAGCAGCTTAGTACAGGCATCGAACACTGAAGCTTTCTTT. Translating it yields CASSLVQASNTEAFF.

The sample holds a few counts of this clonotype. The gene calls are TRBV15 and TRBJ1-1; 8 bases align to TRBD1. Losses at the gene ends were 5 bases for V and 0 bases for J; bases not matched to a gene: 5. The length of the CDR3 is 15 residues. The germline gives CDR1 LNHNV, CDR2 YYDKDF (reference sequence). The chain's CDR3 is CATSAPGQVNTEAFF. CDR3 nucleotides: TGTGCCACCAGCGCTCCGGGACAGGTGAACACTGAAGCTTTCTTT.